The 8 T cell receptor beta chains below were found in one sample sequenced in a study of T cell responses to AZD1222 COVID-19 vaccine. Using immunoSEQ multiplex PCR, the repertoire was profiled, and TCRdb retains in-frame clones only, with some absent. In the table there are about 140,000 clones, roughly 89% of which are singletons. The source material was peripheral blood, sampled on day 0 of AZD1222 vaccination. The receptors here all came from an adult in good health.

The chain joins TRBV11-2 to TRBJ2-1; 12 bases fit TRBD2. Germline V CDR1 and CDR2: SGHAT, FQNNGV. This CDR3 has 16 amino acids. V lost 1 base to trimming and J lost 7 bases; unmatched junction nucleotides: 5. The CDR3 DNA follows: TGTGCCAGCAGCTTAGGGTCTAGCGGGGGGGCTAATGAGCAGTTCTTC. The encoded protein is CASSLGSSGGANEQFF. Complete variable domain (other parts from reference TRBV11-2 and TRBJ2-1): EAGVAQSPRYKIIEKRQSVAFWCNPISGHATLYWYQQILGQGPKLLIQFQNNGVVDDSQLPKDRFSAERLKGVDSTLKIQPAKLEDSAVYLCASSLGSSGGANEQFFGPGTRLTVL.

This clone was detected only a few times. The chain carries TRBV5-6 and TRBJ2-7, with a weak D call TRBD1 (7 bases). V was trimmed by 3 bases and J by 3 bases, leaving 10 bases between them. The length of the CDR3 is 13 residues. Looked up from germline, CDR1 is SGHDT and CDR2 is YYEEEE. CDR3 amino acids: CASSSGGGYEQYF. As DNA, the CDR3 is TGTGCCAGCAGCTCAGGGGGAGGCTACGAGCAGTACTTC.

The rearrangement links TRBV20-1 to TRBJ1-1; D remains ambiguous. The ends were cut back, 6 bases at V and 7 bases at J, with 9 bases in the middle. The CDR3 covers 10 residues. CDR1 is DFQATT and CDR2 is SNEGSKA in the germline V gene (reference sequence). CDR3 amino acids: CSAQRSEAFF. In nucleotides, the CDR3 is TGCAGTGCCCAACGCAGTGAAGCTTTCTTT.

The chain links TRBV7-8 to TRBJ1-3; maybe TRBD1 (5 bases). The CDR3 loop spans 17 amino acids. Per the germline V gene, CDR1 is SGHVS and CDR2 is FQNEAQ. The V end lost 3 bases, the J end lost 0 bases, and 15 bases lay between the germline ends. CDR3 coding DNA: TGTGCCAGCAGCTTGCAGGGCGAGTCCTACTCTGGAAACACCATATATTTT. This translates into CASSLQGESYSGNTIYF.

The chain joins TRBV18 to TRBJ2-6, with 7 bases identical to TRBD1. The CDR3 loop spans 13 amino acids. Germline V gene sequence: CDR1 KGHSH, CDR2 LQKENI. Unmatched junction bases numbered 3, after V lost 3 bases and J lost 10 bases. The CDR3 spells CASSPGQINVLTF. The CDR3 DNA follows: TGTGCCAGCTCACCGGGACAGATAAACGTCCTGACTTTC.

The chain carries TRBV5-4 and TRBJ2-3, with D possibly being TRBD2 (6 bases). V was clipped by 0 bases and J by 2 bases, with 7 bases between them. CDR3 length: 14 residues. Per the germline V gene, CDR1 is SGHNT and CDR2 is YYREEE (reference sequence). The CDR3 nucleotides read TGTGCCAGCAGCTTGGGGGGGGTCACAGATACGCAGTATTTT. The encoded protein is CASSLGGVTDTQYF.

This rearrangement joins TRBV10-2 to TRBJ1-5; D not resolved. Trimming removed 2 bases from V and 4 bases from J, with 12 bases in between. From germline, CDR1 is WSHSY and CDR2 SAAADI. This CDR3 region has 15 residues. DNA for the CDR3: TGCGCCAGCAGTGAGAGGGAGACGTATAATCAGCCCCAGCATTTT. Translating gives CASSERETYNQPQHF.

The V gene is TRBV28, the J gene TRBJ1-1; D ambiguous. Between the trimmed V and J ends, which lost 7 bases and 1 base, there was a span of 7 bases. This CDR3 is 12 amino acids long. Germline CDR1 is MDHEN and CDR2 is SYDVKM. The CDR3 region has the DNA TGTGCCAGCATTTTTGGGAACACTGAAGCTTTCTTT. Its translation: CASIFGNTEAFF.